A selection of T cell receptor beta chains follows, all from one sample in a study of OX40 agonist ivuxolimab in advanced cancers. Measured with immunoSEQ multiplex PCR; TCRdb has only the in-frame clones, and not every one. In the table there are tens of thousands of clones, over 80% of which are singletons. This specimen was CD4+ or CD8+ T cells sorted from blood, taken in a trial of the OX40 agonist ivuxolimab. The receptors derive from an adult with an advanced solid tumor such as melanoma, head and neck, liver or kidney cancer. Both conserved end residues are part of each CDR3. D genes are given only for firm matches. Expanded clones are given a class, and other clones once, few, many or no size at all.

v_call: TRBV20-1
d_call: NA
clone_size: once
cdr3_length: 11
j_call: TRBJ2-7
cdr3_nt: TGCAGTGCTCTACAGAGCTACGAGCAGTACTTC
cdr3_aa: CSALQSYEQYF

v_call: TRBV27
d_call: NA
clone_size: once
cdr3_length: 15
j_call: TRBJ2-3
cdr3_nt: TGTGCCAGCAGTTTTCGGGGGACTGACACAGATACGCAGTATTTT
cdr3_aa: CASSFRGTDTDTQYF

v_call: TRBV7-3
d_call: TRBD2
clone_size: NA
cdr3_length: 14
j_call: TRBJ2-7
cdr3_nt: TGTGCCAGTAGCCCGGGGGGGTTCGGCTACGAGCAGTACTTC
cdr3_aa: CASSPGGFGYEQYF

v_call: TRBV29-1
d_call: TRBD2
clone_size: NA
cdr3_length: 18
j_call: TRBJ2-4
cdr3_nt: TGCAGCGGTGGGACTAGCGGGAGAGAGATGTCAGCCAAAAACATTCAGTACTTC
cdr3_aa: CSGGTSGREMSAKNIQYF

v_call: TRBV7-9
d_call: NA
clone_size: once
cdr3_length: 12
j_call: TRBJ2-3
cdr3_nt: TGTGCCAGCAGTTTTCACACAGATACGCAGTATTTT
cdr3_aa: CASSFHTDTQYF

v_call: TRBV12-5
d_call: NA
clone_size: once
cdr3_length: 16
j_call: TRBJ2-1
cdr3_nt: TGTGCTAGTGGTTGGGGGGTCCGGGACTCCTACAATGAGCAGTTCTTC
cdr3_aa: CASGWGVRDSYNEQFF

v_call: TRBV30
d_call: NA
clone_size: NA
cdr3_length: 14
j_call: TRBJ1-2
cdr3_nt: TGTGCCTGGAGTGTGGGGACGGATGTATATGGCTACACCTTC
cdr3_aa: CAWSVGTDVYGYTF

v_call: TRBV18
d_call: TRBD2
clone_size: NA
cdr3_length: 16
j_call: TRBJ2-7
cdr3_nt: TGTGCCAGCTCACCACGAACTAGCGGGAGTTCCTACGAGCAGTACTTC
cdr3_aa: CASSPRTSGSSYEQYF

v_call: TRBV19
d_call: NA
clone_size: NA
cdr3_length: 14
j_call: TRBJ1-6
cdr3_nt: TGTGCCAGCCAGACCGCCGCGGGCAATTCACCCCTCCACTTT
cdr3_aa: CASQTAAGNSPLHF

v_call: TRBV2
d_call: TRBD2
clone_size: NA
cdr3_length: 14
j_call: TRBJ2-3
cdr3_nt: TGTGCCAGCAGTGCTCGGGGGGGCACAGATACGCAGTATTTT
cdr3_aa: CASSARGGTDTQYF

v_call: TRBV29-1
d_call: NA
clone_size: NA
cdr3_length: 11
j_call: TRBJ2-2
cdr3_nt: TGCAGCGTTGAAGGACCCGGGGAGCTGTTTTTT
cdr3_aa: CSVEGPGELFF

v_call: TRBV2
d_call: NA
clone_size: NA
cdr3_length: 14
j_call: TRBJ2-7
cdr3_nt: TGTGCCAGCAGTGAAGACAGGGACACCTACGAGCAGTACTTC
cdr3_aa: CASSEDRDTYEQYF

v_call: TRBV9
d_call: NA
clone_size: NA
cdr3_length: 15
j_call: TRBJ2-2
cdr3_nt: TGTGCCAGCAGCGGGAATTCCCCGAACACCGGGGAGCTGTTTTTT
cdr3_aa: CASSGNSPNTGELFF

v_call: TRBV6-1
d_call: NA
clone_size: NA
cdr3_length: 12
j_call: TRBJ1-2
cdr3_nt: TGTGCCATCGTGCGGCAGGGCTATGGCTACACCTTC
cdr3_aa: CAIVRQGYGYTF

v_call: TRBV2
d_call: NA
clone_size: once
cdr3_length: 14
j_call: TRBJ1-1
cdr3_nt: TGTGCCAGCAGCCCGGTGGTACCGAACACTGAAGCTTTCTTT
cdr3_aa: CASSPVVPNTEAFF

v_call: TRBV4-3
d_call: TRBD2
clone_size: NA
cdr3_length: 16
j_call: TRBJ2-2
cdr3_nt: TGCGCCAGCAGCCTTCTAGCGGAAACGAACACCGGGGAGCTGTTTTTT
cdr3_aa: CASSLLAETNTGELFF

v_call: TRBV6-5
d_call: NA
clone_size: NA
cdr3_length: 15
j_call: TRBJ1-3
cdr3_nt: TGTGCCAGCAGTTACGAGGGTACCTCTGGAAACACCATATATTTT
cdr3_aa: CASSYEGTSGNTIYF

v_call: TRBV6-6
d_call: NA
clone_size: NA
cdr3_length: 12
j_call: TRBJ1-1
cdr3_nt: TGTGCCAGCACCCTCGACGCCGGGGGAGCTTTCTTT
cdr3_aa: CASTLDAGGAFF

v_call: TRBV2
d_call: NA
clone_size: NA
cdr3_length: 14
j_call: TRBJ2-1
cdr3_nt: TGTGCCAGCAGCATGGGGAGCTCCTACAATGAGCAGTTCTTC
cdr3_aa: CASSMGSSYNEQFF

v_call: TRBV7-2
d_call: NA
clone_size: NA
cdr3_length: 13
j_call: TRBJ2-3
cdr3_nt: TGTGCCAGCAGGGGGGCGAACACAGATACGCAGTATTTT
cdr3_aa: CASRGANTDTQYF

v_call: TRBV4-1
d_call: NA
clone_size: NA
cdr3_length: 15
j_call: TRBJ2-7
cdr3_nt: TGCGCCAGCAGCCAAGATCGTGGGTCAAACGAGGCGCAGTACTTC
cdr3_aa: CASSQDRGSNEAQYF

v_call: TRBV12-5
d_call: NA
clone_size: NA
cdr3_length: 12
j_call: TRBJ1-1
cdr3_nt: TGTGCTAGTGGTTTGGGGAACACTGAAGCTTTCTTT
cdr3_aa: CASGLGNTEAFF

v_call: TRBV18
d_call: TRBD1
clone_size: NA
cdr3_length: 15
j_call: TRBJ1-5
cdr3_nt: TGTGCCAGCTCACCGGGACAGGTCGGCGATCAGCCCCAGCATTTT
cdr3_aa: CASSPGQVGDQPQHF

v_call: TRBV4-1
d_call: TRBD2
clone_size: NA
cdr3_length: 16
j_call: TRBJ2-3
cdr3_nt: TGCGCCAGCAGCCAGTATAGCGGGGGATTCACAGATACGCAGTATTTT
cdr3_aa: CASSQYSGGFTDTQYF

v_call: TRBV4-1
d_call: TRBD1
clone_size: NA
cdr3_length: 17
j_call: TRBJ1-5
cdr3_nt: TGCGCCAGCAGCCAAATCTCGCGGACAGGACTTCGTCAGCCCCAGCATTTT
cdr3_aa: CASSQISRTGLRQPQHF

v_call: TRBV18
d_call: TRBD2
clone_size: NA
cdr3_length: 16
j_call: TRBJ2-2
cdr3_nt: TGTGCCAGCTCCCCTAGCGGGGGGGCGAACACCGGGGAGCTGTTTTTT
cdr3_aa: CASSPSGGANTGELFF

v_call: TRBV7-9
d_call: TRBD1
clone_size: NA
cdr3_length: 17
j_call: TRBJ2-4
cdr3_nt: TGTGCCAGCAGCTCGGGACAGGGGAGGAGTGCCAAAAACATTCAGTACTTC
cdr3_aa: CASSSGQGRSAKNIQYF

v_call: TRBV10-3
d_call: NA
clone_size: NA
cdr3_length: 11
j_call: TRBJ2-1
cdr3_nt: TGTGCCATCAGTGAGGACAGGGAGCAGTTCTTC
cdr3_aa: CAISEDREQFF

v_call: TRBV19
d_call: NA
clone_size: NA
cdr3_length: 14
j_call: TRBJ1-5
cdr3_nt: TGTGCCGGGGGACAAGGGGCAGGCAATCAGCCCCAGCATTTT
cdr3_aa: CAGGQGAGNQPQHF

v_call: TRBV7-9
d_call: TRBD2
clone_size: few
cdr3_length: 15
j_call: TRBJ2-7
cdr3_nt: TGTGCCAGCAGATATAGCGGGGGCCACTCCTACGAGCAGTACTTC
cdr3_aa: CASRYSGGHSYEQYF

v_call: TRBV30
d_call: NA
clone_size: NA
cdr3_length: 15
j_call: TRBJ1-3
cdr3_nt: TGTGCCTGGAGCGAAGGACGGTTCTCTGGAAACACCATATATTTT
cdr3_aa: CAWSEGRFSGNTIYF

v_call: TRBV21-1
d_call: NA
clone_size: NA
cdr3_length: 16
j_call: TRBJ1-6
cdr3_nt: TGTGCCAGCAGCAAAGGATCAAGGAGGGCGGGGGAGCTCCTCCACTTT
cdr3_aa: CASSKGSRRAGELLHF

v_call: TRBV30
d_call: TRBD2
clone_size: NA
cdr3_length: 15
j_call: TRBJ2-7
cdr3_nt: TGTGCCTGGAGTTTTCCGGGACTAGCGGGAACCGAGCAGTACTTC
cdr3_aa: CAWSFPGLAGTEQYF

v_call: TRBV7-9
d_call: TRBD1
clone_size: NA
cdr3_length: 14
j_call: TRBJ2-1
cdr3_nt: TGTGCCAGCAGCCGGGACAGGGGGCGGAATGAGCAGTTCTTC
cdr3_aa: CASSRDRGRNEQFF

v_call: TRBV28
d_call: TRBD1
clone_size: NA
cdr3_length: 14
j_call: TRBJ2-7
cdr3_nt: TGTGCCAGCAGTTTAGGCACAGGGGAGTACGAGCAGTACTTC
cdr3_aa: CASSLGTGEYEQYF

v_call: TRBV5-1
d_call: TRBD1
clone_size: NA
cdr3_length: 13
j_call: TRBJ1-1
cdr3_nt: TGCGCCAGCAGCTTGGGGTCAACAGGGGACACTTTCTTT
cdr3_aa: CASSLGSTGDTFF

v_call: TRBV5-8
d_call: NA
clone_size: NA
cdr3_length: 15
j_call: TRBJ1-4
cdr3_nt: TGTGCCAGCAGCCCGGGCGGGGGCTCAAATGAAAAACTGTTTTTT
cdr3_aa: CASSPGGGSNEKLFF

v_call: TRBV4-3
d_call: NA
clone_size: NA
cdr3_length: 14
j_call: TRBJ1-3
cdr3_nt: TGCGCCAGCACCACAGGGTCCTCTGGAAACACCATATATTTT
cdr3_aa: CASTTGSSGNTIYF

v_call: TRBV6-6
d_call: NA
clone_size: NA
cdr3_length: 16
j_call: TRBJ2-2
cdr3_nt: TGTGCCAGCAGTTACGACCCGGGAGCGAACACCGGGGAGCTGTTTTTT
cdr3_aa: CASSYDPGANTGELFF

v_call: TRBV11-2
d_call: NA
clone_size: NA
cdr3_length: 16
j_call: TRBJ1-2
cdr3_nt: TGTGCCAGCAGCTCGGGACCACTTTCCCCTAACTATGGCTACACCTTC
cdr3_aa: CASSSGPLSPNYGYTF

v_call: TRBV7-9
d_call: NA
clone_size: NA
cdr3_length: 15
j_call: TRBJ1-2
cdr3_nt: TGTGCCAGCAGCTTAATGGGACAATCTAACTATGGCTACACCTTC
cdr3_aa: CASSLMGQSNYGYTF

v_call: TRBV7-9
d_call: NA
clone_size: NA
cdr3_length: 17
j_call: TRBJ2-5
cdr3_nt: TGTGCCAGCAGCCCCAGTAGGGGGGGCGCACGGCAAGAGACCCAGTACTTC
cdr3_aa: CASSPSRGGARQETQYF

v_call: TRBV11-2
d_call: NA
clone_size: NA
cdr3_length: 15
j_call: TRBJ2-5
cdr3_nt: TGTGCCAGCCGTGGGGTGGGCTTGGGGGTAGAGACCCAGTACTTC
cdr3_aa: CASRGVGLGVETQYF

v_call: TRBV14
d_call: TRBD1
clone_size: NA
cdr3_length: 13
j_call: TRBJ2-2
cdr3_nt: TGTGCCAGCAGACAGGGGGCGGCGGGGGAGCTGTTTTTT
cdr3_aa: CASRQGAAGELFF

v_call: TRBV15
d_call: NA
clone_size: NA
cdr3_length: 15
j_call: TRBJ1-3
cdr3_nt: TGTGCCACCAGCAGAGTTGGGGGCTCTGGAAACACCATATATTTT
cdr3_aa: CATSRVGGSGNTIYF

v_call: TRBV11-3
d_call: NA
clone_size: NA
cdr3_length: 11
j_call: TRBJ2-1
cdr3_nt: TGTGCCAGCAGCGACCACAATGAGCAGTTCTTC
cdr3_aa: CASSDHNEQFF

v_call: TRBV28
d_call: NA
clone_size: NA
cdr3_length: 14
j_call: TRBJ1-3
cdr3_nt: TGTGCCAGCAGTTCTAGGGTACTACGAAACACCATATATTTT
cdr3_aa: CASSSRVLRNTIYF

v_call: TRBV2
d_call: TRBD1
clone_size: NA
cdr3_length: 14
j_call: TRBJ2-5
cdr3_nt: TGTGCCAGCAGAACGGGACAGGCGAAAGAGACCCAGTACTTC
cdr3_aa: CASRTGQAKETQYF

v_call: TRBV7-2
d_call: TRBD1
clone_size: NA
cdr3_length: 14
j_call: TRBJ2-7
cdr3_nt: TGTGCCAGCAGCCCTAGGACAGGGACCTACGAGCAGTACTTC
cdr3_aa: CASSPRTGTYEQYF

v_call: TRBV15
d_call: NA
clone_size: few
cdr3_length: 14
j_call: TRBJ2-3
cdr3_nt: TGTGCCACCAGCAGAAGGTACTCTGCAGATACGCAGTATTTT
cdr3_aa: CATSRRYSADTQYF

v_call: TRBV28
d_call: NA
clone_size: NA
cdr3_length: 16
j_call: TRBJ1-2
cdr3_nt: TGTGCCAGCAGTCCCGACTCAGGATCTCTCCACTATGGCTACACCTTC
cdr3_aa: CASSPDSGSLHYGYTF

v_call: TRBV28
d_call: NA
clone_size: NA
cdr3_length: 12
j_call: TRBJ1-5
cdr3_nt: TGTGCCAGCCTCAAGGGGGACTCGCCCCAGCATTTT
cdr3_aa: CASLKGDSPQHF